A selection of T cell receptor beta chains follows, all from one sample in a study of regulatory T cells in long-lasting Graves disease. TCRdb recomputed calls from the multiplex PCR reads with MiXCR, one row per CDR3 protein. The data show around 450,000 distinct CDR3 sequences, 14% to 15% seen once. These same records also appear under a second study, on T cells in Graves' hyperthyroidism and ophthalmopathy.

Sequencing was performed on peripheral blood mononuclear cells (PBMCs), taken at new diagnosis, from a patient treated with antithyroid drugs. The source of these receptors is a woman in her twenties or thirties with Graves disease. CDR3s include the opening cysteine and the closing phenylalanine or tryptophan. D genes are given only for firm matches. Expanded clones get a size class; other rows say once, few or many, or leave the size out.

many	TRBD2	TRBJ2-7	TRBV6-5	CASSYSKGGLAGVAPEQYF	TGTGCCAGCAGTTACTCGAAGGGGGGACTAGCGGGAGTCGCGCCCGAGCAGTACTTC
few	TRBD1	TRBJ2-2	TRBV5-1	CASSLLGGDYVGELFF	TGCGCCAGCAGCTTGTTAGGGGGCGATTATGTCGGGGAGCTGTTTTTT
.	.	TRBJ2-7	TRBV19	CASNPSTARSSYEQYF	TGTGCCAGTAATCCCAGTACAGCGCGAAGCTCCTACGAGCAGTACTTC
many	.	TRBJ2-7	TRBV6-1	CASSADGYYEQYF	TGTGCCAGCAGTGCGGACGGTTACTACGAGCAGTACTTC
many	TRBD1	TRBJ1-1	TRBV5-5	CASSLRTGETPGEAFF	TGTGCCAGCAGTTTGCGGACAGGGGAAACACCGGGGGAAGCTTTCTTT
.	TRBD2	TRBJ2-3	TRBV6-1	CASSRPGLAGTDTQYF	TGTGCCAGCAGTCGACCGGGACTAGCGGGCACAGATACGCAGTATTTT
many	.	TRBJ1-4	TRBV27	CASRFTLDLGKLFF	TGTGCCAGCAGATTTACCCTAGACCTTGGAAAACTGTTTTTT
few	TRBD2	TRBJ2-4	TRBV2	CASQREMILLAKNIQYF	TGTGCCAGCCAGCGGGAGATGATTCTCCTAGCCAAAAACATTCAGTACTTC
few	TRBD2	TRBJ2-2	TRBV11-1	CASSLFFSGYSPNTGELFF	TGTGCCAGCAGCTTATTTTTTAGCGGGTATTCGCCGAACACCGGGGAGCTGTTTTTT
few	.	TRBJ1-5	TRBV5-1	CASSFGGALGNQPQHF	TGCGCCAGCAGCTTCGGGGGGGCGCTTGGCAATCAGCCCCAGCATTTT
.	.	TRBJ2-2	TRBV6-2/TRBV6-3	CASSYPLAAANTGELFF	TGTGCCAGCAGTTACCCCCTGGCGGCGGCGAACACCGGGGAGCTGTTTTTT
many	.	TRBJ1-5	TRBV3-1	CASSQDRGGSQPQHF	TGTGCCAGCAGCCAAGACAGGGGAGGGAGTCAGCCCCAGCATTTT
.	TRBD2	TRBJ2-3	TRBV5-1	CASSLHPPSGGATDTQYF	TGCGCCAGCAGCTTGCACCCTCCTAGCGGAGGGGCAACAGATACGCAGTATTTT
many	TRBD2	TRBJ2-3	TRBV28	CASSLFTGLAGVQDTQYF	TGTGCCAGCAGTTTATTTACGGGACTAGCGGGAGTGCAAGATACGCAGTATTTT
many	TRBD2	TRBJ2-1	TRBV6-1	CASSDTSGSHEQFF	TGTGCCAGCAGTGACACTAGCGGGAGTCATGAGCAGTTCTTC
many	TRBD2	TRBJ2-7	TRBV20-1	CSAPGAGDEQYF	TGCAGTGCCCCCGGAGCGGGAGACGAGCAGTACTTC
many	TRBD1	TRBJ2-7	TRBV20-1	CSARGTDSYEQYF	TGCAGTGCTCGAGGGACAGACTCCTACGAGCAGTACTTC
many	TRBD2	TRBJ2-7	TRBV20-1	CSATGLAGGGDHEQYF	TGCAGTGCGACTGGACTAGCGGGCGGGGGGGACCACGAGCAGTACTTC
.	.	TRBJ1-2	TRBV6-5	CASSYVANYGYTF	TGTGCCAGCAGTTACGTCGCCAACTATGGCTACACCTTC
.	.	TRBJ1-3	TRBV6-1	CAIGEFSGNTIYF	TGTGCCATCGGGGAGTTCTCTGGAAACACCATATATTTT
.	.	TRBJ1-5	TRBV5-1	CASSQDPASNQPQHF	TGCGCCAGCAGCCAGGACCCGGCGAGCAATCAGCCCCAGCATTTT
.	.	TRBJ2-6	TRBV24-1	CATSDWRPSEGANVLTF	TGTGCCACCAGTGATTGGCGGCCCTCAGAGGGGGCCAACGTCCTGACTTTC
many	TRBD1	TRBJ2-7	TRBV7-8	CASSLAGGQAYEQYF	TGTGCCAGCAGCTTAGCTGGGGGACAGGCCTACGAGCAGTACTTC
many	.	TRBJ2-5	TRBV2	CASSLFSETQYF	TGTGCCAGCAGTCTTTTTTCAGAGACCCAGTACTTC
.	.	TRBJ1-5	TRBV7-6	CASSSGDGQPQHF	TGTGCCAGCAGCTCCGGGGATGGTCAGCCCCAGCATTTT
many	.	TRBJ1-2	TRBV7-9	CASSQGLGYTF	TGTGCCAGCAGCCAGGGGCTTGGCTACACCTTC
many	TRBD1	TRBJ1-1	TRBV6-4	CASRGQGLGEAFF	TGTGCCAGCAGGGGACAGGGGCTAGGAGAAGCTTTCTTT
.	TRBD1	TRBJ2-4	TRBV27	CASSFRQGNIQYF	TGTGCCAGCAGTTTCAGACAGGGCAACATTCAGTACTTC
many	.	TRBJ2-5	TRBV7-9	CASEGVEDETQYF	TGTGCCAGCGAGGGGGTTGAAGACGAGACCCAGTACTTC
many	.	TRBJ2-7	TRBV6-1	CASSTFGVTGYEQYF	TGTGCCAGCAGTACCTTCGGGGTTACGGGCTACGAGCAGTACTTC
many	.	TRBJ1-5	TRBV7-8	CASSQTGNNQPQHF	TGTGCCAGCAGCCAAACAGGGAACAATCAGCCCCAGCATTTT
.	.	TRBJ2-5	TRBV25-1	CASSEKGSQETQYF	TGTGCCAGCAGTGAAAAGGGAAGTCAAGAGACCCAGTACTTC
many	.	TRBJ1-1	TRBV12-3/TRBV12-4	CASSPLRNGLTEAFF	TGTGCCAGCAGCCCCCTCCGGAATGGGTTAACTGAAGCTTTCTTT
many	.	TRBJ2-2	TRBV7-9	CASRGRGLVATGELFF	TGTGCCAGCAGGGGCCGGGGACTGGTTGCCACCGGGGAGCTGTTTTTT
few	.	TRBJ2-5	TRBV6-1	CASREAGETQYF	TGTGCCAGCAGAGAAGCAGGGGAGACCCAGTACTTC
many	TRBD2	TRBJ2-3	TRBV28	CASSSTPRTRYSDTQYF	TGTGCCAGCAGTTCCACCCCCAGGACTAGGTATTCAGATACGCAGTATTTT
many	.	TRBJ1-2	TRBV5-1	CASSSGVYYGYTF	TGCGCCAGCAGTTCGGGGGTCTACTATGGCTACACCTTC
many	TRBD1	TRBJ1-1	TRBV5-1	CASSEGQGRLNTEAFF	TGCGCCAGCAGCGAGGGACAGGGCCGACTGAACACTGAAGCTTTCTTT
.	TRBD2	TRBJ2-1	TRBV5-5	CASSLELRREAQNEQFF	TGTGCCAGCAGCTTGGAACTTCGGCGGGAGGCCCAGAATGAGCAGTTCTTC
many	.	TRBJ1-5	TRBV20-1	CSARDMGISLPSNQPQHF	TGCAGTGCTAGAGATATGGGCATATCCCTCCCAAGCAATCAGCCCCAGCATTTT
many	TRBD2	TRBJ2-7	TRBV10-3	CAIQASGVYEQYF	TGTGCCATCCAGGCTAGCGGGGTTTACGAGCAGTACTTC
many	TRBD2	TRBJ2-7	TRBV11-3	CASSEPGLAGYEQYF	TGTGCCAGCAGCGAACCGGGACTAGCTGGATACGAGCAGTACTTC
many	.	TRBJ2-1	TRBV7-9	CASSVMVGTRQSEQFF	TGTGCCAGCAGCGTGATGGTCGGGACACGTCAATCCGAGCAGTTCTTC